The sequence of this TCR beta chain was determined in a study of blood T cell repertoires in COVID-19. At the level of the study: The cDNA or gDNA used as material had been derived from T cells, B-cell-depleted T cells, or PBMCs.

Clones were sequenced by immunoSEQ multiplex PCR, and TCRdb holds only the in-frame ones, with some missing. The sample lists some 290,000 clones, more than 75% occurring once. V lost 1 base and J 3 bases, leaving 20 bases between the germline ends. This CDR3 region has 18 residues. This clone appeared once. This chain links TRBV5-3 with TRBJ1-5; D may be TRBD1 (5 bases). TRBV5-3 is an ORF for which the function is uncertain. This receptor was obtained from a woman aged 40 to 49 with acute COVID-19. The sequenced material came from PBMCs or T cells enriched from blood (not recorded which). The CDR3 here is CARSLNRPTILYNQPQHF. CDR3 DNA: TGTGCCAGAAGCTTGAACAGGCCAACCATTCTTTACAATCAGCCCCAGCATTTT.